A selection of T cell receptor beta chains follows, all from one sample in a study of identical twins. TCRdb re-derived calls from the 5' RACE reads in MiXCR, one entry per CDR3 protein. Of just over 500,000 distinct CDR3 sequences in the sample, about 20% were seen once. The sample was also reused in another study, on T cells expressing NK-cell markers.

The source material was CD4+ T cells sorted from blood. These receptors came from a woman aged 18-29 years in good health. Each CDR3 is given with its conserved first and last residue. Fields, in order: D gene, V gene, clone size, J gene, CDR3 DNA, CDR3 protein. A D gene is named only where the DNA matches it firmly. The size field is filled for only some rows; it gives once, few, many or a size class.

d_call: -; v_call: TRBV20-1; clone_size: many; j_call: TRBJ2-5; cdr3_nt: TGCAGTGCTAGAGCGGGAGAGACCCAGTACTTC; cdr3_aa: CSARAGETQYF
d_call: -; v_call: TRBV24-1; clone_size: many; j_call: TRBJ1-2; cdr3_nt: TGTGCCACCAGTGATAATGGGCGCTGGTATGGCTACACCTTC; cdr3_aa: CATSDNGRWYGYTF
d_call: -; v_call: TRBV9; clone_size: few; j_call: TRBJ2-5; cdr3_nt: TGTGCCAGCAGCCCGAGGCGGGGGATACAGGGTGAGACCCAGTACTTC; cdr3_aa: CASSPRRGIQGETQYF
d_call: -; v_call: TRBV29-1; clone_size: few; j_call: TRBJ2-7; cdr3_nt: TGCAGCGTTTCCGGGACCGACCCCTGGAAGCAGTACTTC; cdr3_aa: CSVSGTDPWKQYF
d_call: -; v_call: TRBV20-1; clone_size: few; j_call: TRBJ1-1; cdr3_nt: TGCAGTGGGGACCTTCAGGACGAGAGAACTGAAGCTTTCTTT; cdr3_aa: CSGDLQDERTEAFF
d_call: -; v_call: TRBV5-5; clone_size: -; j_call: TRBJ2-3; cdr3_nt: TGTGCCAGCAGCTTGGTGCCGGACAACACAGATACGCAGTATTTT; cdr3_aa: CASSLVPDNTDTQYF
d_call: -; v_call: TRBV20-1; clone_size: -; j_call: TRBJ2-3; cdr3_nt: TGCAGTGCTAGAGGTGGAAGCAAAAGCACAGATACGCAGTATTTT; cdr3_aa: CSARGGSKSTDTQYF
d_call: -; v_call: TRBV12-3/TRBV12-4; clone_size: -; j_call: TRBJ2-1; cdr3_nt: TGTGCCAGCAGTTTTGTTCCCGATCCAGAGTTCTTC; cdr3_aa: CASSFVPDPEFF
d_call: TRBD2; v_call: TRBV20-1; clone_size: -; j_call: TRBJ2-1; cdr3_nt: TGCAGTGCTAGTGAGCTAGCGGGTTACAATGAGCAGTTCTTC; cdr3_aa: CSASELAGYNEQFF
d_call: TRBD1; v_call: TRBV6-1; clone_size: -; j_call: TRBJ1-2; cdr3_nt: TGTGCCAGCAGTCCCAACAGGGGGGGGTATGGCTACACCTTC; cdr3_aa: CASSPNRGGYGYTF
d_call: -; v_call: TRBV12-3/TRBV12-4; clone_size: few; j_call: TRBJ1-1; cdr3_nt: TGTGCCAGCACCTCGGACAGCTTGAACACTGAAGCTTTCTTT; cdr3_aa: CASTSDSLNTEAFF
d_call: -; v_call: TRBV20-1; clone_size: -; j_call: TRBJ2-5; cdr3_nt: TGCAGTGGGACGGGGTCTGCAGAGACCCAGTACTTC; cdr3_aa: CSGTGSAETQYF
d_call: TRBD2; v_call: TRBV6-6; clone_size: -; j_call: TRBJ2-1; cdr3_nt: TGTGCCAGCCGTGGGCTAGCGGGCATTGAGCAGTTCTTC; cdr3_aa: CASRGLAGIEQFF
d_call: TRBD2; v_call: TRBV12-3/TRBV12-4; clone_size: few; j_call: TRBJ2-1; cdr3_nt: TGTGCCAGCAGTTTAGCGTTACTAGCGGGGGGGCAGGTATCGGAGCAGTTCTTC; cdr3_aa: CASSLALLAGGQVSEQFF
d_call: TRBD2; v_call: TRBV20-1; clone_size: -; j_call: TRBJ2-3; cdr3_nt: TGCAGTGCTAGGGCTAGCGGGGGAAATACGCAGTATTTT; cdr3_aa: CSARASGGNTQYF
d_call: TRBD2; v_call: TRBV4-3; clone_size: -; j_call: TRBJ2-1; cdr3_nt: TGCGCCAGCAGCCAAGAGGTGGTTAGCGGGAGATCTGAGCAGTTCTTC; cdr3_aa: CASSQEVVSGRSEQFF
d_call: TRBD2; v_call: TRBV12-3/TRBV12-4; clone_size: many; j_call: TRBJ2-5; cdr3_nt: TGTGCCAGCAGTTTAGCGTACATGACTAGCGGCCATCAGACCCAGTACTTC; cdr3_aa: CASSLAYMTSGHQTQYF
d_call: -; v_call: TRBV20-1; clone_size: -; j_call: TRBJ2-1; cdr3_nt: TGCAGTGCCATCGGGTCGGATGAGCAGTTCTTC; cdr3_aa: CSAIGSDEQFF
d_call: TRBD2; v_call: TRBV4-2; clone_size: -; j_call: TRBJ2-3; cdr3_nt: TGTGCCAGCAGCCAGGAGCGGGGGGTGACAGATACGCAGTATTTT; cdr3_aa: CASSQERGVTDTQYF
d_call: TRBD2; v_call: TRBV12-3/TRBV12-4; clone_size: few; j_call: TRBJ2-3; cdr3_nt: TGTGCCAGCAGTCAAGGACTAGCACGGTATTTT; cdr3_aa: CASSQGLARYF
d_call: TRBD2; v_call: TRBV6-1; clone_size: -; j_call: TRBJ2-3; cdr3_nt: TGTGCCAGCAGTATAGGACTAGCGGGGCCGGGGGATACGCAGTATTTT; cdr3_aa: CASSIGLAGPGDTQYF
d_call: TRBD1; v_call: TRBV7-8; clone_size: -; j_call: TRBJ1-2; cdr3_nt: TGTGCCAGCAGCCCTCGGGGGGACAGCTATGGCTACACCTTC; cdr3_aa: CASSPRGDSYGYTF
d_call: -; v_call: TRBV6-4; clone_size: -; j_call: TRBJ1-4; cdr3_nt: TGTGCCAGCACCGTTTTCCTAGACAGAACTAATGAAAAACTGTTTTTT; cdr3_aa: CASTVFLDRTNEKLFF
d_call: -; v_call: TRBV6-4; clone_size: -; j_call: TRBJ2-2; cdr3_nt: TGTGCCAGCATATCAGCCACCGGGGAGCTGTTTTTT; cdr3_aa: CASISATGELFF
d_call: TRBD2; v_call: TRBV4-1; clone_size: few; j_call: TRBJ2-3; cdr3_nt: TGCGCCAGCAGCCAAGATCCTAGCGGGACGGAGAGAGATACGCAGTATTTT; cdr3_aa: CASSQDPSGTERDTQYF
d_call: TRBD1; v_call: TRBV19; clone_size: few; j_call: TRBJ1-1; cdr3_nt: TGTGCCAGTAGATGGGACAGGGACACTGAAGCTTTCTTT; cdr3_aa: CASRWDRDTEAFF
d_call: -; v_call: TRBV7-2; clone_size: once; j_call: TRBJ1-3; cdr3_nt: TGTGCCAGCAGCCGCTCCGGGACAAGGCACTCTGGAAACACCATATATTTT; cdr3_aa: CASSRSGTRHSGNTIYF
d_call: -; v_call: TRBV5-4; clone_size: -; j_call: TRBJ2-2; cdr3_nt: TGTGCCAGCAGCTTGGGATCGTTGCGGACCGGGGAGCTGTTTTTT; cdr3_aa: CASSLGSLRTGELFF
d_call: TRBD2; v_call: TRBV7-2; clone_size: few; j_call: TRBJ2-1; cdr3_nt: TGTGCCAGCAGCTCCTCCGGGACTATTTCTTTTGATGAGCAGTTCTTC; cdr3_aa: CASSSSGTISFDEQFF
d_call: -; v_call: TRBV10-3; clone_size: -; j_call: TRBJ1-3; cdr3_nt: TGTGCCATCAGTGGACAGGCTGAATCTGGAAACACCATATATTTT; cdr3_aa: CAISGQAESGNTIYF
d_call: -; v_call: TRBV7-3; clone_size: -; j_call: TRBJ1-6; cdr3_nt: TGTGCCAGCAGCGCCGGACCGCAAACCCAATGGCACTTT; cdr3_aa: CASSAGPQTQWHF
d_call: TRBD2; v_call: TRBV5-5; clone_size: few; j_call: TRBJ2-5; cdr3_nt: TGTGCCAGCAGCCAGACTAGCGGGAATTTGCAGACCCAGTACTTC; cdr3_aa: CASSQTSGNLQTQYF
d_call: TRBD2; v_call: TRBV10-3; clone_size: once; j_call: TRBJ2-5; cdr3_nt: TGTGCCATCAGTGCGACTAGCGGGGGCCAAGAGACCCAGTACTTC; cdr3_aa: CAISATSGGQETQYF
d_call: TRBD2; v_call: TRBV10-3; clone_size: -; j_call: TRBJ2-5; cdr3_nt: TGTGCCTCCAGTAGCGGGAGGAGGCAAGAGACCCAGTACTTC; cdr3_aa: CASSSGRRQETQYF
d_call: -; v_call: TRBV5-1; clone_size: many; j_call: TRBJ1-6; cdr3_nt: TGTGCCAGCAGTTTAGGAGGTGATTCACCCCTCCACTTT; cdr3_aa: CASSLGGDSPLHF
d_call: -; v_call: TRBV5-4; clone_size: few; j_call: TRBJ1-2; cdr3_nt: TGTGCCAGCAGCTTGGGCTCCGGGACAAACTATGGCTACACCTTC; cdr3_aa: CASSLGSGTNYGYTF
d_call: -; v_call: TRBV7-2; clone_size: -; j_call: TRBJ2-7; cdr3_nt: TGTGCCAGCAGCTTCGCGGGGCGGTTGTCCGAGCAGTACTTC; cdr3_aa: CASSFAGRLSEQYF
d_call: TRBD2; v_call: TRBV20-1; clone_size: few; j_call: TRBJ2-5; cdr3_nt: TGCAGTGCTGGTGGACTAGCGGTCCCGGAAGAGACCCAGTACTTC; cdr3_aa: CSAGGLAVPEETQYF
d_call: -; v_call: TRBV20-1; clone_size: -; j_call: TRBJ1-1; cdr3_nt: TGCAGTGCGCACGAAGTCGTATACACTGAAGCTTTCTTT; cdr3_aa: CSAHEVVYTEAFF
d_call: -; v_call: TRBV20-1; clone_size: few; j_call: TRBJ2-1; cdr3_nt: TGCAGTGCTAGTAAAACGGGGAACTACAATGAGCAGTTCTTC; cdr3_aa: CSASKTGNYNEQFF
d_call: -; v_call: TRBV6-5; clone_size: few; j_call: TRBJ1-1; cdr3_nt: TGTGCCAGCAGTTACTCGGCAGGGACAAACACTGAAGCTTTCTTT; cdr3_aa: CASSYSAGTNTEAFF
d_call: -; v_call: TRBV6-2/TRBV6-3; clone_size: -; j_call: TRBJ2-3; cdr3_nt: TGTGCCACCAACGATAAAGGGGGCACAGATACGCAGTATTTT; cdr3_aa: CATNDKGGTDTQYF
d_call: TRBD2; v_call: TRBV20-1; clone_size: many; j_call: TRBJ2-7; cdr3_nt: TGCAGTGCTAGAGATCGACAGTGGGGGGAGGGCCTCGAGCAGTACTTC; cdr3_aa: CSARDRQWGEGLEQYF
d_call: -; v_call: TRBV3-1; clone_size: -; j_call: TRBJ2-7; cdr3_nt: TGTGCCAGCAGCCAGCGAAGGGCGTACGAGCAGTACTTC; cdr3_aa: CASSQRRAYEQYF
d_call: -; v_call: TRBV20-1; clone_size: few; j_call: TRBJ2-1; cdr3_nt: TGCAGTGCAATTCCAGGGTACAATGAGCAGTTCTTC; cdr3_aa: CSAIPGYNEQFF
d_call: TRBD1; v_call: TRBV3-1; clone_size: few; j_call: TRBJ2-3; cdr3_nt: TGTGCCAGCAGCAACGGACAGGGAAGTGAAGATACGCAGTATTTT; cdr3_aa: CASSNGQGSEDTQYF
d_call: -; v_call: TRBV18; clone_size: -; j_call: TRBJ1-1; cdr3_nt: TGTGCCAGCTCACCAGTGGTGAACACTGAAGCTTTCTTT; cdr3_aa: CASSPVVNTEAFF
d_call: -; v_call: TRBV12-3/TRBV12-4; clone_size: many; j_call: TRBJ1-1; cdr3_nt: TGTGCCAGCAGTTTATTTGGTGGAACTGAAGCTTTCTTT; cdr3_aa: CASSLFGGTEAFF